This record looks at one T cell receptor (beta chain) sequence and its context. This receptor's antigen is unknown. No base qualities exist here, and no much larger clone lies one base off it. The sample is drawn from a study of blood T cell repertoires in COVID-19 (dated by TCRdb to 2020 to 2022). Study-level background: Collaborator samples came from the United States, Italy and Spain and covered acute and convalescent phases of COVID-19. The prospective study material was composed of cDNA or gDNA derived from T cells, B-cell-depleted T cells, or PBMCs. The repertoires were released in a freely available public database intended as a resource for research on the immune response to SARS-CoV-2. The samples were drawn from two sources: the first 160 participants of the ongoing ImmuneRACE study, and over 1,000 subjects contributed by 6 global collaborators. Where HLA class I and class II types were available, the types were taken from metadata supplied by the sample provider, not from assay-based typing. The dataset comprised deeply sampled blood TCRbeta repertoires from subjects exposed to, actively infected with, or recovered from COVID-19. Sample metadata almost always included a de-identified subject ID, COVID-19 status, age in years and sex.

The CDR3 covers 14 residues, taking in both the cysteine and the phenylalanine. Only the CDR3 region is kept as DNA, spanning 42 bases read in frame from base 1. Reading the germline V gene (reference sequence) gives CDR1 SEHNR and CDR2 FQNEAQ. After removal of 3 bases from V and 7 bases from J, the junction retains 5 bases not matched to a gene. General findings and caveats noted by the study authors: How much clinical and demographic metadata was included differed by source and by participant, and the metadata was provided uncurated.

Collaborating institutions collected whole blood in K2EDTA tubes following their own protocols. For TCRbeta analysis, collaborator samples were shipped as frozen whole blood, as isolated PBMCs, or as DNA extracted from either sample type. TCRbeta CDR3 regions were amplified from genomic DNA by means of the immunoSEQ Assay, a bias-controlled multiplex PCR. The authors processed their data as follows. Within the assay, amplification of reference gene primers was used to estimate how many nucleated cells each sample contained. Sequence reads were collapsed and filtered to measure the absolute abundance of every unique TCRbeta CDR3 rearrangement. For each sample, productive Simpson clonality was calculated by taking the square root of Simpson's diversity index across productive rearrangements. TCRdb took over this immuneACCESS table, retaining in-frame rearrangements with V and J assigned. Such tables are incomplete; in checked studies, under half of the missing clones stem from an unresolved V gene, and the remainder is unexplained. D and trimming come from the DNA, and the V and J calls and clone size come from that table. Within this sample are about 130,000 clones, with around 81% of them counted one time only. The ten largest account for around 8% of the sample.

The chain is assembled from TRBV7-9 and TRBJ1-5; 8 of the junction bases match TRBD1. The source material was peripheral blood. The clonotype comes from a woman aged 60-75 years with active or convalescent COVID-19. The bases are TGTGCCAGCAGCTTTGGGGACAGGTGGCAGCCCCAGCATTTT. The translation is CASSFGDRWQPQHF.